This T cell receptor (beta chain) comes out of a study of identical twins. Trimming shortened V by 6 bases and J by 6 bases, and 16 bases separated the two germline ends. CDR3 length: 13 residues. Germline V gene sequence: CDR1 DFQATT, CDR2 SNEGSKA (reference sequence). TCRdb itself ran the 5' RACE reads through MiXCR, one entry per CDR3 protein. The profile shows 1.5 million to 2 million distinct CDR3 sequences, under 35% of them singletons. The receptor was isolated from a newborn girl in good health. The sample comprised cord blood. This chain joins TRBV20-1 and TRBJ2-3, with D maybe TRBD2 (7 bases). As DNA, the CDR3 is TGCAGTGCCCCTCCTTGGGGGGGCGATACGCAGTATTTT. Its protein product is CSAPPWGGDTQYF.